The following is a T cell receptor beta chain sequence with its context. These data come from a study of T cell repertoires in aging, cancer and after chemotherapy. TCR beta rearrangements were amplified from peripheral blood genomic DNA. The V gene's germline CDR1 is SGHTA and CDR2 FQGNSA. The CDR3 is 14 amino acids. Germline trimming cut 3 bases from V and 3 bases from J; bases unmatched to any gene: 1. A mixed TRB-A/B primer pool amplified rearranged TRB by multiplex touch-down PCR. MiXCR, applied by TCRdb to the multiplex PCR reads, yields one record per CDR3 protein. The sample contains some 6,000 distinct CDR3 sequences, roughly 25% of which appear only once.

What was sequenced was blood. The chain joins TRBV7-2 to TRBJ2-5; TRBD1 matches 10 bases. This TCR came from a human donor in good health. CDR3 DNA: TGTGCCAGCAGCTTGACAGGGGGCAAAGAGACCCAGTACTTC. Protein product: CASSLTGGKETQYF. Full variable domain (missing parts from reference TRBV7-2 and TRBJ2-5): GAGVSQSPSNKVTEKGKDVELRCDPISGHTALYWYRQSLGQGLEFLIYFQGNSAPDKSGLPSDRFSAERTGGSVSTLTIQRTQQEDSAVYLCASSLTGGKETQYFGPGTRLLVL.